The 24 T cell receptor beta chains below were found in one sample sequenced in a study of T cell responses to AZD1222 COVID-19 vaccine. This table comes from immunoSEQ multiplex PCR, and its TCRdb copy is limited to in-frame clones, with some not included. Here the sample spans just under 95,000 clones, around 90% being singletons. The sample was peripheral blood, taken on day 0 of AZD1222 vaccination. Source of these receptors: an adult in good health.

This clone was seen a single time. The rearrangement uses TRBV18 and TRBJ1-1; D not resolved. The germline CDR1 and CDR2 sequences are KGHSH and LQKENI. The CDR3 spans 16 residues. With 3 bases removed from V and 1 base from J, the gap between germline ends came to 15 bases. CDR3 coding DNA: TGTGCCAGCTCACCCCGGGGAGGGCGGGGGAACACTGAAGCTTTCTTT. This sequence encodes CASSPRGGRGNTEAFF.

This chain uses TRBV4-3 with TRBJ1-2; a weak D match, TRBD1 (6 bases). CDR1 is LGHNA and CDR2 is YSLEER in the germline V gene. The CDR3 spans 15 residues. V lost 2 bases and J lost 1, with 11 bases in between. CDR3 DNA sequence: TGCGCCAGCAGCCAACTGACAGGTTATAACTATGGCTACACCTTC. Protein: CASSQLTGYNYGYTF.

The chain links TRBV27 to TRBJ1-2; 8 nucleotides align to TRBD1. V was pared by 2 bases and J by 11 bases, with 10 bases of the junction left unmatched. Per the germline V gene, CDR1 is MNHEY and CDR2 is SMNVEV (reference sequence). The CDR3 has 14 amino acids. The CDR3 nucleotides read TGTGCCAGCAGTTTAAATTGGGGACAGGCCAGGTACACCTTC. Amino acids: CASSLNWGQARYTF.

The chain is built from TRBV9 and TRBJ2-2; possible D gene TRBD1, 6 bases. With 1 base removed from V and 2 bases from J, the gap between germline ends came to 9 bases. This CDR3 has 15 amino acids. Germline-derived CDR1 and CDR2 are SGDLS and YYNGEE. The CDR3 DNA is TGTGCCAGCAGCGTATCCGGGACAAACACCGGGGAGCTGTTTTTT. As protein: CASSVSGTNTGELFF. Full variable domain (rest looked up from reference TRBV9 and TRBJ2-2): DSGVTQTPKHLITATGQRVTLRCSPRSGDLSVYWYQQSLDQGLQFLIQYYNGEERAKGNILERFSAQQFPDLHSELNLSSLELGDSALYFCASSVSGTNTGELFFGEGSRLTVL.

The V and J genes are TRBV6-5 and TRBJ2-3; D remains unclear. V lost 11 bases, J lost 8 bases, and 26 bases lay in between. Germline V gene sequence: CDR1 MNHEY, CDR2 SVGAGI. The CDR3 loop spans 15 amino acids. DNA of the CDR3: TGTGCCCTCAGACCTGCAGGCGCAAGGGTTGGTACGCAGTATTTT. Its translation: CALRPAGARVGTQYF.

The rearrangement uses TRBV29-1 and TRBJ1-1; TRBD1 matches at 7 bases. The CDR3 length is 14 residues. Unmatched junction bases numbered 7, after V lost 5 bases and J lost 1 base. The germline CDR1 and CDR2 sequences are SQVTM and ANQGSEA. The CDR3 is CSVKWTGPNTEAFF. The CDR3 DNA reads as TGCAGCGTTAAATGGACAGGACCGAACACTGAAGCTTTCTTT.

This clone showed up just once. The chain combines TRBV5-6 with TRBJ1-4, with D unclear. Trimming shortened V by 4 bases and J by 5 bases, and 12 bases separated the two germline ends. The CDR3 runs to 14 residues. Germline V gives CDR1 SGHDT, CDR2 YYEEEE. For the CDR3, the DNA is TGTGCCAGCAGCCCGTTCAGCGAGAATGAAAAACTGTTTTTT. Translation: CASSPFSENEKLFF.

The V call is TRBV12-2, the J call TRBJ1-2. TRBV12-2 counts as a pseudogene. CDR3 size: 16 residues. CDR3 nucleotides: TGTGCAAGTCGCTTAGCGCTAATGGGGAGAGGCTATGGCTACACCTTC. Its translation is CASRLALMGRGYGYTF.

The rearrangement joins TRBV5-1 to TRBJ1-2; D uncertain. V lost 2 bases to trimming and J lost 5 bases, with 7 bases between them. The germline V gene encodes CDR1 SGHRS and CDR2 YFSETQ. This CDR3 is 12 amino acids long. Written as DNA, the CDR3 is TGCGCCAGCAGCTTTTCCGATTATGGCTACACCTTC. Its protein is CASSFSDYGYTF.

The rearrangement joins TRBV3-1 (or the pseudogene TRBV3-2) to TRBJ2-2; the match to TRBD1 covers 11 bases. The germline V gene has CDR1 LGHDT and CDR2 YNNKEL (reference sequence). The CDR3 extends over 14 amino acids. Trimming at V came to 9 bases and at J to 4 bases, leaving 4 bases not matched to a gene. DNA of the CDR3: TGTGCCAGTCGGGACAGGGGGGTCACCGGGGAGCTGTTTTTT. Its translation: CASRDRGVTGELFF.

The gene calls are TRBV6-2 or TRBV6-3 and TRBJ2-1, with 8 bases fitting TRBD2. Germline CDR1 MNHEY, CDR2 SVGEGT. Trimming cost V 2 bases and J 7 bases; bases outside gene matches: 7. The length of the CDR3 is 15 residues. CDR3: CASSYLGGAGNEQFF. Here the CDR3 DNA reads TGTGCCAGCAGTTACCTCGGGGGGGCCGGTAATGAGCAGTTCTTC.

The gene calls are TRBV5-1 and TRBJ1-4, with D possibly TRBD1 on 6 matching bases. CDR1 and CDR2 from the germline V gene are SGHRS and YFSETQ. The CDR3 has 15 amino acids. V was cut by 0 bases and J by 5 bases, with 11 bases left in between. Here the CDR3 reads CASSLVGGQNEKLFF. The DNA for the CDR3 is TGCGCCAGCAGCTTGGTTGGGGGGCAGAATGAAAAACTGTTTTTT.

The V and J genes are TRBV14 and TRBJ1-1; no firm D call. V lost 4 bases, J lost 2 bases, and 8 bases lay in between. CDR3 size: 13 residues. The V gene's germline CDR1 is SGHDN and CDR2 FVKESK. The chain's CDR3 is CASSRVSNTEAFF. CDR3 DNA: TGTGCCAGCAGCCGAGTCAGTAACACTGAAGCTTTCTTT.

The V call is TRBV2, the J call TRBJ1-1; D is unclear. Germline V gene sequence: CDR1 SNHLY, CDR2 FYNNEI. There are 11 residues in the CDR3. Trimming took off 8 bases at V and 8 bases at J, with 12 bases between the two ends. CDR3 amino acids: CASLARLEAFF. CDR3 in DNA: TGTGCCAGCTTGGCCCGACTGGAAGCTTTCTTT.

The rearrangement joins TRBV9 to TRBJ2-3; 10 nucleotides agree with TRBD2. The germline gives CDR1 SGDLS, CDR2 YYNGEE. The CDR3 extends over 16 amino acids. The trim removed 4 bases at V and 2 bases at J, leaving 7 bases unmatched. The CDR3: CASSSLAGEITDTQYF. The CDR3, as DNA: TGTGCCAGCAGCTCTCTAGCGGGGGAGATCACAGATACGCAGTATTTT.

J is TRBJ1-3 and V is TRBV5-5; D gene unclear. Germline CDR1 and CDR2: SGHKS and YYEKEE (reference sequence). The V gene lost 2 bases and the J gene lost 5 bases, with 5 bases spanning the gap. The CDR3 consists of 12 residues. The CDR3 nucleotides read TGTGCCAGCAGCTTACCGAGAAACACCATATATTTT. Its translation: CASSLPRNTIYF.

This chain connects TRBV28 to TRBJ1-1; D gene ambiguous. Germline V lookup: CDR1 MDHEN, CDR2 SYDVKM. V was trimmed by 7 bases and J by 1 base, leaving 13 bases between them. The CDR3 runs to 14 residues. As DNA, the CDR3 is TGTGCCAGCACCCCCGGTGGGAAGAACACTGAAGCTTTCTTT. It yields the protein CASTPGGKNTEAFF.

The chain uses TRBV10-2 and TRBJ1-5; D is possibly TRBD1 (5 bases). V was clipped by 9 bases and J by 3 bases, with 9 bases between them. This CDR3 contains 12 residues. Germline loops: CDR1 WSHSY, CDR2 SAAADI. This CDR3 is CASWGPNQPQHF. The CDR3 DNA is TGCGCCAGTTGGGGCCCCAATCAGCCCCAGCATTTT.

The CDR3 DNA sequence: TGCGCCAGCAGTGAAAGGGGTAGCGGGGTAGGCACAGATACGCAGTATTTT. Encoded protein: CASSERGSGVGTDTQYF. The chain is built from TRBV10-1 and TRBJ2-3; TRBD2 matches at 8 bases. Germline lookup yields CDR1 WNHNN and CDR2 SYGVQD (reference sequence). The trim removed 3 bases at V and 1 base at J, leaving 9 bases unmatched. CDR3 length: 17 amino acids.

The CDR3 sequence: CASSRTGQLSSYEQYF. The CDR3 region has the DNA TGTGCCAGCAGTCGGACAGGGCAGCTGAGCTCCTACGAGCAGTACTTC. The rearrangement links TRBV6-2 or TRBV6-3 to TRBJ2-7; TRBD1 aligns across 8 bases. The CDR3 loop spans 16 amino acids. The germline gives CDR1 MNHEY, CDR2 SVGEGT. V was pared by 5 bases and J by 0 bases, with 9 bases of the junction left unmatched.

The J gene is TRBJ2-3, the V gene TRBV7-2; weak D call: TRBD2 (6 bases). The length of the CDR3 is 16 residues. V shed 2 bases and J shed 5 bases, with 17 bases lying between them. CDR1 and CDR2 (germline): SGHTA, FQGNSA. In nucleotides, the CDR3 is TGTGCCAGCAGCTTATCCGACGGGGGAAGAGGAGATACGCAGTATTTT. It translates to CASSLSDGGRGDTQYF.

This clone showed up just once. The genes are TRBV28 and TRBJ1-4, with D possibly TRBD1 on 6 matching bases. Trimming left V 4 bases short and J 4 bases short, with 10 bases between. The CDR3 covers 14 residues. Per the germline V gene, CDR1 is MDHEN and CDR2 is SYDVKM. CDR3 protein: CASSSGAVNEKLFF. CDR3 in DNA: TGTGCCAGCAGTTCAGGGGCAGTTAATGAAAAACTGTTTTTT.

This clone came up a few times. The J gene is TRBJ1-6, the V gene TRBV6-2 or TRBV6-3; unclear D gene. The V gene's germline CDR1 is MNHEY and CDR2 SVGEGT. CDR3 length: 14 amino acids. Deletions cut 7 bases from V and 8 bases from J, with 15 bases between. The DNA of the CDR3 is TGTGCCAGCAACCCTGGGCAACACCATTCACCCCTCCACTTT. It encodes CASNPGQHHSPLHF.

This clone was counted a few times. The chain couples TRBV5-4 to TRBJ2-1; the match to TRBD2 covers 7 bases. V gave up 4 bases and J gave up 4 bases; unmatched junction bases: 8. Germline loops: CDR1 SGHNT, CDR2 YYREEE (reference sequence). The CDR3 spans 15 residues. DNA of the CDR3: TGTGCCAGCAGCCGCGGGGGAGTAGTATACAATGAGCAGTTCTTC. Protein product: CASSRGGVVYNEQFF.